A selection of T cell receptor beta chains follows, all from one sample in a study of cytomegalovirus exposure and HLA in healthy donors. TCRdb's copy holds only in-frame clones and misses some; the assay was immunoSEQ multiplex PCR. The top ten clones hold 1.2% of a sample with over 85,000 clones, around 68% of them seen once. The sample comprised PBMCs. Receptors were obtained from a female donor in good health and CMV-seronegative. CDR3s include the opening cysteine and the closing phenylalanine or tryptophan.

v_gene	j_gene	CDR3aa
TRBV7-9	TRBJ2-3	CASSLGGGARDTQYF
TRBV5-4	TRBJ2-7	CASSLAPLAGGREQYF
TRBV7-2	TRBJ1-6	CASSLGQGGNSPLHF
TRBV9	TRBJ2-7	CASSIGTGGIYEQYF
TRBV7-2	TRBJ2-7	CASSLGREGYEQYF
TRBV19	TRBJ2-3	CASRGQGTDTQYF
TRBV7-9	TRBJ1-4	CSSSLTSRDSNEKLFF
TRBV5-4	TRBJ2-5	CASSLGTASETQYF
TRBV27	TRBJ2-2	CASSLKGRGTGELFF
TRBV19	TRBJ2-3	CASSNRGADTQYF
TRBV6-1	TRBJ1-5	CASSSGQGSNQPQHF
TRBV5-6	NA	CASSLLWETSYEQYF
TRBV2	TRBJ1-1	CASDRGPDTEAFF
TRBV10-1	TRBJ2-1	CASSGGARRGNEQFF
TRBV4-1	TRBJ2-1	CASSQSGSLYNEQFF
TRBV28	TRBJ2-2	CASSPGHLNPGELFF
TRBV5-6	TRBJ2-7	CASSFWDSYEQYF
TRBV10-3	TRBJ2-3	CAISDGDTQYF